Here is one T cell receptor beta chain with its context. TCRdb keeps only in-frame clones here, not all; method: immunoSEQ multiplex PCR. The sample includes more than 95,000 clones, nearly 95% of them seen just once. This specimen comes from a study of control samples from healthy donors and cancer patients. This CDR3 is built from 13 residues. Germline V lookup: CDR1 SGHTA, CDR2 FQGNSA. The ends were cut back, 4 bases at V and 2 bases at J, with 8 bases in the middle. The sample consisted of blood. The rearrangement links TRBV7-2 to TRBJ1-1; D not resolved. The receptor comes from a man aged 30 to 45 in good health. CDR3 DNA: TGTGCCAGCAGCTGGGCCGCTAACACTGAAGCTTTCTTT. It is translated as CASSWAANTEAFF. The full variable domain, rest sourced from reference TRBV7-2 and TRBJ1-1, is GAGVSQSPSNKVTEKGKDVELRCDPISGHTALYWYRQSLGQGLEFLIYFQGNSAPDKSGLPSDRFSAERTGGSVSTLTIQRTQQEDSAVYLCASSWAANTEAFFGQGTRLTVV.